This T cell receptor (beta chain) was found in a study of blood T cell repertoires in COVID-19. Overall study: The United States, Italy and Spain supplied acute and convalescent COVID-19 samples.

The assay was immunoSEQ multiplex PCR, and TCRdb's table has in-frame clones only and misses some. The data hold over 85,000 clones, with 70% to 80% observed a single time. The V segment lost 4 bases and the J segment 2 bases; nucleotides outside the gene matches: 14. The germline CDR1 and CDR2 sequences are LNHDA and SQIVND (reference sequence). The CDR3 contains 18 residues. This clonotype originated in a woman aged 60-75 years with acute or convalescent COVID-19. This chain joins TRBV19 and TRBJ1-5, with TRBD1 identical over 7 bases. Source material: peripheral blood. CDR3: CASSTLTGIEEGNQPQHF. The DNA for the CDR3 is TGTGCCAGTAGTACTCTGACAGGGATCGAGGAAGGCAATCAGCCCCAGCATTTT.